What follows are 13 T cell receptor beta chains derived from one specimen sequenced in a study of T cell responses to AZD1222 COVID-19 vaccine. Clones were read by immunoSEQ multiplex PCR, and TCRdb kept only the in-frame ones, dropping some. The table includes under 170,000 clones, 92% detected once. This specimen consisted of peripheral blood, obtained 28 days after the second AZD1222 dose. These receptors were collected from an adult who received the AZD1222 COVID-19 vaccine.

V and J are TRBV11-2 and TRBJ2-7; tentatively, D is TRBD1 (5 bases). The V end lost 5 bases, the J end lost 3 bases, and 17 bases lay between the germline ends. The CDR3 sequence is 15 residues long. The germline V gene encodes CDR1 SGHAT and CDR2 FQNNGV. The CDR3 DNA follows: TGTGCCAGCAGCCCCACCAGGGTGGGTAGCTACGAGCAGTACTTC. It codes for CASSPTRVGSYEQYF.

The CDR3 DNA follows: TGTGCCAGCAGCAAAAGGGCAGCCAGGGGGCTTCAGCCCCAGCATTTT. It codes for CASSKRAARGLQPQHF. The chain joins TRBV6-2 or TRBV6-3 to TRBJ1-5, with 8 nucleotides matching TRBD1. Germline loops: CDR1 MNHEY, CDR2 SVGEGT. Trimming took 6 bases from V and 6 from J; bases not matched to a gene: 13. This CDR3 comprises 16 residues.

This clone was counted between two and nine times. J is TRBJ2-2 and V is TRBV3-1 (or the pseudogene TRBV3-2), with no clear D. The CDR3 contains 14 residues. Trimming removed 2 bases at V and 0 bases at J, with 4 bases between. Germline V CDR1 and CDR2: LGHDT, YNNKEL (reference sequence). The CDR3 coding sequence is TGTGCCAGCAGCCAATATTCGAACACCGGGGAGCTGTTTTTT. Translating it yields CASSQYSNTGELFF.

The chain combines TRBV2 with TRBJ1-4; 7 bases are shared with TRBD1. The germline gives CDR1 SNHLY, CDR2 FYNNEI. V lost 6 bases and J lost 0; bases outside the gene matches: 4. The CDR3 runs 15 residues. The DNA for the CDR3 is TGTGCCAGCAGCCTCGGGACAGCAACTAATGAAAAACTGTTTTTT. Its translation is CASSLGTATNEKLFF.

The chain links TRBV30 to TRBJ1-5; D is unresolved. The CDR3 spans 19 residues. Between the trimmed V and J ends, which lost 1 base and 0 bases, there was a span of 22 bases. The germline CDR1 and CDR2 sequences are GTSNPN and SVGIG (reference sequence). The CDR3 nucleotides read TGTGCCTGGAGTGAAGGCTCTTTGGCAGGACTAGATAGCAATCAGCCCCAGCATTTT. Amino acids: CAWSEGSLAGLDSNQPQHF.

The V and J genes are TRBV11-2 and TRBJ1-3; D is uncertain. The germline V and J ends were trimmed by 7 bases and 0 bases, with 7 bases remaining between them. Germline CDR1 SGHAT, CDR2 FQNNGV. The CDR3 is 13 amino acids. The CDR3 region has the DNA TGTGCCAGCATACCTGTCTCTGGAAACACCATATATTTT. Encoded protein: CASIPVSGNTIYF. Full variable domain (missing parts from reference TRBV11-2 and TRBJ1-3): EAGVAQSPRYKIIEKRQSVAFWCNPISGHATLYWYQQILGQGPKLLIQFQNNGVVDDSQLPKDRFSAERLKGVDSTLKIQPAKLEDSAVYLCASIPVSGNTIYFGEGSWLTVV.

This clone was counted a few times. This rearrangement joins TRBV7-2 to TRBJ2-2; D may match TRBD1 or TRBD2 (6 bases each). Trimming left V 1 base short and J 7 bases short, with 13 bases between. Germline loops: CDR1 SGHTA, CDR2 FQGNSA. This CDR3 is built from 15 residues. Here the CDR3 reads CASSLDSGEVGELFF. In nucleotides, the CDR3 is TGTGCCAGCAGCTTAGATTCAGGGGAGGTCGGGGAGCTGTTTTTT.

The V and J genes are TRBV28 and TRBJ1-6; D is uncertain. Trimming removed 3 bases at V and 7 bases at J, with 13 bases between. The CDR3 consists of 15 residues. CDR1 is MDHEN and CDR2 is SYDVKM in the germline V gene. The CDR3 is CASSFPSEGNSPLHF. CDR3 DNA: TGTGCCAGCAGTTTCCCAAGCGAGGGAAATTCACCCCTCCACTTT.

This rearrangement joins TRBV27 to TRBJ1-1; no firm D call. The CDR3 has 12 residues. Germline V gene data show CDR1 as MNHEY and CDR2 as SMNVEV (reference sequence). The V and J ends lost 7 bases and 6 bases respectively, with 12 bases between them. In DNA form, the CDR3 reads TGTGCCAGCAAGGATAGGAGCGCTGAAGCTTTCTTT. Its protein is CASKDRSAEAFF.

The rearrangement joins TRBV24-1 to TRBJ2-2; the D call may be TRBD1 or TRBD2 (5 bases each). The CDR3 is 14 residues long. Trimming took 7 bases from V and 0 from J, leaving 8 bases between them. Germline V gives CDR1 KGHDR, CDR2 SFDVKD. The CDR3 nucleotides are TGTGCCACCAGCCCGGGGCCGAACACCGGGGAGCTGTTTTTT. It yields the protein CATSPGPNTGELFF.

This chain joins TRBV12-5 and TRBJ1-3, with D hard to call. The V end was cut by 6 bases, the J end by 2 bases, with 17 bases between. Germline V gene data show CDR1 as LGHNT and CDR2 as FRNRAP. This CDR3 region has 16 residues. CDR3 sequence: CASGYLFPTPGNTIYF. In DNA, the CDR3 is TGTGCTAGTGGCTACCTCTTTCCCACACCTGGAAACACCATATATTTT.

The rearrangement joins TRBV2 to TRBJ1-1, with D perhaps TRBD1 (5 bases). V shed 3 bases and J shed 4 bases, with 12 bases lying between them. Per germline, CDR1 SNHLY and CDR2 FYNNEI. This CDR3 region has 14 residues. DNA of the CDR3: TGTGCCAGCAGTGATCAGGGATGGGGCACTGAAGCTTTCTTT. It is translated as CASSDQGWGTEAFF. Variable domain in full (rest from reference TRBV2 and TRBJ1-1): EPEVTQTPSHQVTQMGQEVILRCVPISNHLYFYWYRQILGQKVEFLVSFYNNEISEKSEIFDDQFSVERPDGSNFTLKIRSTKLEDSAMYFCASSDQGWGTEAFFGQGTRLTVV.

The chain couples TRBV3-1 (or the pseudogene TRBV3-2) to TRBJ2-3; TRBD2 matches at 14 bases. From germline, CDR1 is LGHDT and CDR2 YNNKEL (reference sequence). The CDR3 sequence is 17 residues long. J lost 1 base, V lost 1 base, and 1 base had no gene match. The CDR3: CASSQGLAGGGTDTQYF. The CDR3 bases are TGTGCCAGCAGCCAAGGACTAGCGGGAGGGGGCACAGATACGCAGTATTTT.